Below, one TCR beta chain is given with its context. The antigen remains unidentified. Germline V gives CDR1 SEHNR, CDR2 FQNEAQ (reference sequence). The V and J ends lost 2 bases and 5 bases, in that order; junction bases with no gene match: 5. This CDR3 has 14 amino acids. Vbeta (60) and Jbeta (13) primers were used in the PCR. Produced via immunoSEQ multiplex PCR; TCRdb's table is partial and in-frame only. The table records about 130,000 clones, 75% of them present only once. This sample is drawn from a study of cytomegalovirus exposure and HLA in healthy donors. General study points: Later, an analysis showed that TCR beta chains associated with HLA were more clonally expanded than others that were equally common.

The chain carries TRBV7-9 and TRBJ2-5, with 7 bases that match TRBD2. The sequencing input was PBMCs. This sequence originates from a young man in good health and CMV-seronegative. The CDR3 DNA reads as TGTGCCAGCAGCTTAAAAAATAGCGGGGAGACCCAGTACTTC. Translating gives CASSLKNSGETQYF.